This T cell receptor beta chain derives from a study of blood T cell repertoires in COVID-19. Study-wide background: Sites in the United States, Italy and Spain provided acute and convalescent COVID-19 samples. In each case, the material was cDNA or gDNA derived from T cells, B-cell-depleted T cells, or PBMCs.

Original analysis: Amplified reference gene primers provided the basis for estimating nucleated cell counts. Assay: immunoSEQ multiplex PCR; the TCRdb copy retains only in-frame clones and omits some. The V and J calls and clone size are taken from that table; D and trimming were inferred from the DNA. The sample shows about 250,000 clones, around three quarters of them seen only once. The J segment lost 2 bases and the V segment lost 7 bases, leaving 2 bases of the junction unmatched. The CDR3 loop spans 13 amino acids. Looked up from germline, CDR1 is MNHEY and CDR2 is SVGAGI. This rearrangement joins TRBV6-5 to TRBJ2-7, with TRBD1 matching 10 bases. The sequenced sample was peripheral blood. The clonotype originates from an elderly woman with acute or convalescent COVID-19. The CDR3 region has the DNA TGTGCCAGCACGGGACAGGGGCCCTACGAGCAGTACTTC. This translates into CASTGQGPYEQYF.